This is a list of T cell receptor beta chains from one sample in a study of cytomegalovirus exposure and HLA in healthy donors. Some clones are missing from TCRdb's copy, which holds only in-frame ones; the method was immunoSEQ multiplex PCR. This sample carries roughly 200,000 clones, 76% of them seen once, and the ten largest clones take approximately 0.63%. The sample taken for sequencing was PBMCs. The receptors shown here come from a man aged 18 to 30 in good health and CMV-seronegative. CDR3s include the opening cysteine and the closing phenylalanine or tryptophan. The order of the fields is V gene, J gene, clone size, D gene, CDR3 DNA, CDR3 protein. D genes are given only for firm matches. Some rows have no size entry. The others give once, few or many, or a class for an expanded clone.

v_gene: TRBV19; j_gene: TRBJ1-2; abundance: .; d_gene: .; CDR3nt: TGTGCCAGTAGTACTATAGACTGGCAGGGCCCCTATGGCTACACCTTC; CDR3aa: CASSTIDWQGPYGYTF
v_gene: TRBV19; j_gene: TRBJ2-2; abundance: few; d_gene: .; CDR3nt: TGTGCCAGTAGTCTGGGGACTCTTTACACCGGGGAGCTGTTTTTT; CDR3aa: CASSLGTLYTGELFF
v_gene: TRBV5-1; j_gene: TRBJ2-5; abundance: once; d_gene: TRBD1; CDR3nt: TGCGCCAGCAGCTTGGTGGGGCAGGGGGTCAGTTGGGAGACCCAGTACTTC; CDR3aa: CASSLVGQGVSWETQYF
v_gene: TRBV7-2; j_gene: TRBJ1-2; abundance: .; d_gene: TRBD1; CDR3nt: TGTGCCAGCAGCTTGGCCAAGGACAGGGTATATGGCTACACCTTC; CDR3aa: CASSLAKDRVYGYTF
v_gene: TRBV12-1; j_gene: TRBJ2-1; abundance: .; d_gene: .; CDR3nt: TGTGCCAGCCGAAACCCGGGACAGGCGATCTACAATGAGCAGTTCTTC; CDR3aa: CASRNPGQAIYNEQFF
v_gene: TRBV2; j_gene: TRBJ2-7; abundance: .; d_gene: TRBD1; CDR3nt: TGTGCCAGCACCGAAGAGGGGACAGCCTCCTACGAGCAGTACTTC; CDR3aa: CASTEEGTASYEQYF
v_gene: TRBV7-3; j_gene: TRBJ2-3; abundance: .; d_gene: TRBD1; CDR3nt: TGTGCCAGCAGCTTGACAGGGGTAACCGATACGCAGTATTTT; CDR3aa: CASSLTGVTDTQYF
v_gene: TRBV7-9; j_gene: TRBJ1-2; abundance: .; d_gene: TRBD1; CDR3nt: TGTGCCAGCAGCTTAGAGGGTACAGGGGGCTCATTTTATGGCTACACCTTC; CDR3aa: CASSLEGTGGSFYGYTF
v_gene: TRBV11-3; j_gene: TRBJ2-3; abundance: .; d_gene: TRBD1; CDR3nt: TGTGCCAGCAGCTTAGGACAGGGTACAGCAGATACGCAGTATTTT; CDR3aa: CASSLGQGTADTQYF
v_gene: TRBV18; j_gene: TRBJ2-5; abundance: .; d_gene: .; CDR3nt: TGTGCCAGCTCACCTTCCTGGGAGACTTCCGAGGCCCAGTACTTC; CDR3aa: CASSPSWETSEAQYF
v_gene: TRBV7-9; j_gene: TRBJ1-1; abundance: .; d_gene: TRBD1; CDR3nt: TGTTCCAGCAGCCCAGGGGGCACTGAAGCTTTCTTT; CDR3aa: CSSSPGGTEAFF
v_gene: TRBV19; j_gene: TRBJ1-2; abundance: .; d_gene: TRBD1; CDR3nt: TGTGCCAGTAGTGTGGGACAGCCCTATGGCTACACCTTC; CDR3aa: CASSVGQPYGYTF
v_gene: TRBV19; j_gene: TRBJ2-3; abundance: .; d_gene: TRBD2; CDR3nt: TGTGCCAGTAGAAACCTTCTAGCGGGAGTAGGGACAGATACGCAGTATTTT; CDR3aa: CASRNLLAGVGTDTQYF
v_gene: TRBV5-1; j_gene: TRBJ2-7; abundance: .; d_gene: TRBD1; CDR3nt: TGCGCCAGCAAAGTGGGACAGGGCAACGAGCAGTACTTC; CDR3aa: CASKVGQGNEQYF
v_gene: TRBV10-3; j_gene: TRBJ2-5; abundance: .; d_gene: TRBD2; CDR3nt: TGTGCCATCAGTGGACGAGCGGGAGGGCCAGAGACCCAGTACTTC; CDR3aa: CAISGRAGGPETQYF
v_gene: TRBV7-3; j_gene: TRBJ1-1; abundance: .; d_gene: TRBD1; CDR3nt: TGTGCCAGCAGCTTACAGGGGGCGAACACTGAAGCTTTCTTT; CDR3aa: CASSLQGANTEAFF